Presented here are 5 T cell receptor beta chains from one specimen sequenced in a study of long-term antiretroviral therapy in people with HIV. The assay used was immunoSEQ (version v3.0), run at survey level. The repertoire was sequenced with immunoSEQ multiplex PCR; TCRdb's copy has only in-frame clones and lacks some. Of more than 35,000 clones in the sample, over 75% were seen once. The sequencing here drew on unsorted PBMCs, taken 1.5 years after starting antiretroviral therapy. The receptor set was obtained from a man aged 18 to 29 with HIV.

The CDR3 is CASSFRQGITEAFF. CDR3 coding DNA: TGTGCCAGCAGTTTCAGACAGGGAATCACTGAAGCTTTCTTT. The gene calls are TRBV28 and TRBJ1-1; TRBD1 matches at 7 bases. Germline CDR1 and CDR2: MDHEN and SYDVKM. This CDR3 comprises 14 residues. V shed 3 bases, J shed 4 bases, and the junction held 5 bases outside the gene matches.

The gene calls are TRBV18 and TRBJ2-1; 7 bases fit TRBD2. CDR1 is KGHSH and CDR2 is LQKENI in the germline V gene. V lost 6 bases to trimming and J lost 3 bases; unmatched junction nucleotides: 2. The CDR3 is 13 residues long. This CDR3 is CASSGLIYNEQFF. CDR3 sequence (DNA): TGTGCCAGCTCGGGACTAATCTACAATGAGCAGTTCTTC.

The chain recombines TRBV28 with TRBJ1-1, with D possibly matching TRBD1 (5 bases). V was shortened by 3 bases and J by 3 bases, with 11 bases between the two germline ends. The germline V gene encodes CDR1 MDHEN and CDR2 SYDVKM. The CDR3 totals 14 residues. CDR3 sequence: CASSFLPGDTEAFF. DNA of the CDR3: TGTGCCAGCAGTTTCCTTCCGGGGGACACTGAAGCTTTCTTT. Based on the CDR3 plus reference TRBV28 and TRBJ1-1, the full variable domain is DVKVTQSSRYLVKRTGEKVFLECVQDMDHENMFWYRQDPGLGLRLIYFSYDVKMKEKGDIPEGYSVSREKKERFSLILESASTNQTSMYLCASSFLPGDTEAFFGQGTRLTVV.

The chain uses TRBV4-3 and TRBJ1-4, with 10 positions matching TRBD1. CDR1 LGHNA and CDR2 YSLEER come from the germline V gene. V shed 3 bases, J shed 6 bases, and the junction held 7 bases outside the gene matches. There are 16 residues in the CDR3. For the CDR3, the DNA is TGCGCCAGCAGCCACTCCGACAGGGGGCGGGATGAAAAACTGTTTTTT. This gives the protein CASSHSDRGRDEKLFF.

The CDR3 loop is CASTPKGSSYNEQFF. The CDR3 DNA reads as TGTGCCAGCACCCCGAAGGGGTCGTCCTACAATGAGCAGTTCTTC. The genes are TRBV6-5 and TRBJ2-1; TRBD1 might be the D (5 bases). The CDR3 covers 15 residues. Germline CDR1 reads MNHEY; CDR2 reads SVGAGI. V lost 7 bases, J lost 1 base, and 14 bases lay in between.